This is a list of T cell receptor beta chains from one sample in a study of T cell changes during pregnancy in multiple sclerosis. Data came from immunoSEQ multiplex PCR; TCRdb stores just in-frame clones and leaves some out. Of roughly 100,000 clones in the sample, around 94% were seen once. The sample consisted of peripheral blood, taken after pregnancy. The receptors here all came from a female donor with multiple sclerosis, enrolled in a pregnancy study. Both conserved end residues are part of each CDR3. D genes are given only for firm matches. Part of the rows lack a size; the others show once, few, many or a class for expanded clones.

CATFTGTGVLWEQFF TGTGCCACCTTCACCGGGACAGGGGTTTTGTGGGAGCAGTTCTTC TRBJ2-1 - TRBD1 TRBV10-3
CASSYTGRDYGYTF TGTGCCAGCAGTTACACAGGGAGGGACTATGGCTACACCTTC TRBJ1-2 - - TRBV6-5
CASSFGDGTYEQYF TGTGCCAGCAGTTTTGGAGACGGGACCTACGAGCAGTACTTC TRBJ2-7 once - TRBV28
CASSPSWTVPLYYGYTF TGTGCCAGCTCACCATCCTGGACAGTTCCCCTATACTATGGCTACACCTTC TRBJ1-2 - - TRBV18
CASSLAGAGEGTDTQYF TGTGCCAGCAGCTTGGCCGGAGCGGGAGAAGGCACAGATACGCAGTATTTT TRBJ2-3 - TRBD2 TRBV5-4
CASSPGTSGDTQYF TGCGCCAGCAGCCCTGGGACTAGCGGAGATACGCAGTATTTT TRBJ2-3 - TRBD2 TRBV5-1
CASSVVPRGNYGYTF TGTGCCAGCAGTGTGGTCCCCAGGGGTAACTATGGCTACACCTTC TRBJ1-2 - - TRBV2
CASSHGQGAYGYTF TGCGCCAGCAGCCACGGACAGGGGGCGTATGGCTACACCTTC TRBJ1-2 once TRBD1 TRBV4-1
CASRQGGNTEAFF TGTGCCAGCAGACAGGGGGGGAACACTGAAGCTTTCTTT TRBJ1-1 - TRBD1 TRBV28
CASSLWQAAGSTDTQYF TGTGCCAGCAGTTTATGGCAGGCCGCGGGGAGCACAGATACGCAGTATTTT TRBJ2-3 - - TRBV27
CASSLAGGVGEKLFF TGTGCCAGCAGCTTAGCGGGGGGGGTCGGCGAAAAACTGTTTTTT TRBJ1-4 few - TRBV7-2
CASSMGLAGGDEQFF TGTGCCAGTAGTATGGGACTAGCGGGGGGGGATGAGCAGTTCTTC TRBJ2-1 - TRBD2 TRBV19
CASSSSGGLREQYF TGTGCCAGCAGCTCAAGCGGAGGGCTAAGGGAGCAGTACTTC TRBJ2-7 - - TRBV13
CASSPTSGGADTQYF TGTGCCAGCAGCCCGACTAGCGGGGGGGCAGATACGCAGTATTTT TRBJ2-3 - TRBD2 TRBV4-2
CSVEPSVEAFF TGCAGCGTTGAGCCGTCGGTTGAAGCTTTCTTT TRBJ1-1 once - TRBV29-1
CASSRSGLNTGELFF TGTGCCAGCAGTCGTAGCGGGCTCAACACCGGGGAGCTGTTTTTT TRBJ2-2 - TRBD2 TRBV28
CASSLNSGGQETQYF TGTGCCAGCAGCTTGAATAGCGGGGGCCAAGAGACCCAGTACTTC TRBJ2-5 once TRBD2 TRBV7-7
CSAKMRNTGELFF TGCAGCGCTAAAATGAGAAACACCGGGGAGCTGTTTTTT TRBJ2-2 - - TRBV29-1
CASSIKGVHQPQHF TGTGCCAGTAGTATAAAGGGGGTTCATCAGCCCCAGCATTTT TRBJ1-5 - - TRBV19
CASSLYSGTGSSEQFF TGCGCCAGCAGCTTGTACTCCGGGACAGGGTCCAGTGAGCAGTTCTTC TRBJ2-1 - TRBD1 TRBV5-1
CASSLVGVNTEAFF TGTGCCAGCAGCTTAGTCGGGGTTAACACTGAAGCTTTCTTT TRBJ1-1 - - TRBV7-2
CASKVAGGWGEQFF TGTGCCAGCAAGGTGGCAGGGGGTTGGGGTGAGCAGTTCTTC TRBJ2-1 - TRBD1 TRBV7-3
CASSFRIAGIYEQFF TGTGCCAGCAGTTTTCGGATAGCGGGTATCTATGAGCAGTTCTTC TRBJ2-1 - TRBD2 TRBV27
CASSQDPSGGAGNNEQFF TGTGCCAGCAGCCAAGATCCTAGCGGGGGGGCGGGTAACAATGAGCAGTTCTTC TRBJ2-1 - TRBD2 TRBV4-2
CASSYTGLPNYGYTF TGTGCCAGCAGTTACACAGGGCTACCAAACTATGGCTACACCTTC TRBJ1-2 - - TRBV6-5
CASSKVGGNSYNEQFF TGTGCCAGCAGCAAAGTTGGCGGGAACTCCTACAATGAGCAGTTCTTC TRBJ2-1 once - TRBV21-1
CASSVGHSSYEQYF TGTGCCAGCAGCGTTGGACATAGCTCCTACGAGCAGTACTTC TRBJ2-7 - - TRBV2
CASSLGRLNTGELFF TGTGCCAGCTCACTCGGGAGGCTGAACACCGGGGAGCTGTTTTTT TRBJ2-2 - TRBD2 TRBV18
CASSVAQGRINEQFF TGTGCCAGCAGCGTAGCGCAGGGGCGAATCAATGAGCAGTTCTTC TRBJ2-1 - - TRBV7-2
CASSLGLAGRNEQFF TGTGCCAGCAGTCTCGGACTAGCGGGAAGGAATGAGCAGTTCTTC TRBJ2-1 - TRBD2 TRBV27
CASSRARGIGNQPQHF TGTGCCAGTAGTAGGGCTAGGGGGATAGGCAATCAGCCCCAGCATTTT TRBJ1-5 - - TRBV19
CASSIASGSVNEQFF TGTGCCAGTAGTATAGCAAGCGGGAGTGTTAATGAGCAGTTCTTC TRBJ2-1 - TRBD2 TRBV19
CASSDQPSGGGIGQPQHF TGTGCCAGCAGTGACCAACCGTCAGGGGGCGGAATCGGTCAGCCCCAGCATTTT TRBJ1-5 - TRBD1 TRBV6-1
CASSSGTGKGNEQFF TGTGCCAGCAGTTCCGGGACAGGGAAAGGAAATGAGCAGTTCTTC TRBJ2-1 once TRBD1 TRBV5-5
CASSPPGQGYQPQHF TGTGCCAGCTCACCACCGGGACAGGGGTACCAGCCCCAGCATTTT TRBJ1-5 - TRBD1 TRBV18
CASSGTGLNQPQHF TGTGCCAGCAGTGGAACAGGTTTGAATCAGCCCCAGCATTTT TRBJ1-5 - - TRBV2
CASSQEGEPWDTEAFF TGCGCCAGCAGCCAAGAAGGAGAACCATGGGACACTGAAGCTTTCTTT TRBJ1-1 - - TRBV4-1
CASSSRGGRNEKLFF TGTGCCAGCAGTTCTAGAGGGGGACGGAATGAAAAACTGTTTTTT TRBJ1-4 - - TRBV7-9
CASSPRGDSGANVLTF TGTGCCAGTAGCCCCCGGGGGGATTCTGGGGCCAACGTCCTGACTTTC TRBJ2-6 - TRBD2 TRBV19
CASSAQDRSYGYTF TGTGCCAGCAGTGCCCAGGACAGGTCCTATGGCTACACCTTC TRBJ1-2 - TRBD1 TRBV25-1
CAISGSQETQYF TGTGCCATCAGTGGCAGCCAAGAGACCCAGTACTTC TRBJ2-5 - - TRBV10-3
CASSQEVAGNTIYF TGTGCCAGCAGCCAGGAAGTAGCTGGAAACACCATATATTTT TRBJ1-3 - - TRBV7-8
CASSERQGTNEKLFF TGTGCCAGCAGTGAAAGACAAGGAACTAATGAAAAACTGTTTTTT TRBJ1-4 - - TRBV2